This entry features one TCR beta chain sequence. This record belongs to a study of blood T cell repertoires in COVID-19. V shed 0 bases, J shed 4 bases, and the junction held 7 bases outside the gene matches. The CDR3 covers 17 residues. Germline CDR1 is LGHDT and CDR2 is YNNKEL (reference sequence). Repertoires were generated with immunoSEQ multiplex PCR, while TCRdb's copy carries only in-frame clones and drops some. The data show a few hundred thousand clones, with roughly 87% seen just once and about 0.74% held by the top ten. Sequenced material: peripheral blood. The receptor comes from a woman in her 30s with acute or convalescent COVID-19. The V and J genes are TRBV3-1 (or the pseudogene TRBV3-2) and TRBJ2-1, with 9 bases matching TRBD1. DNA for the CDR3: TGTGCCAGCAGCCAAGATCCCGGACAGGGGCCTTACAATGAGCAGTTCTTC. Its protein is CASSQDPGQGPYNEQFF.